This T cell receptor beta chain is drawn from a study of T-cell memory formation after mild COVID-19 (dated by TCRdb to the early 2020s). A note on the overall study: Most TCR sequence clusters were specific to one of the two donors. In two donors, T-cell clones that expanded and contracted after mild COVID-19 were followed by sequencing TCRalpha and TCRbeta repertoires longitudinally. The cohort comprised two young, previously healthy adult volunteers, one female and one male. Here is what the overall study found, with its caveats: SARS-CoV-2 specificity of the second-wave clones peaking on day 37 was not confirmed. Contracting CD4+ clones appeared mostly in the CM and EM memory subsets, whereas CD8+ clones were enriched in EMRA. Some responding clones were detected in pre-infection memory, which suggested that pre-existing cross-reactive memory T cells had joined the SARS-CoV-2 response. From day 15 to 85, contracting clones showed balanced CD4/CD8 phenotypes, whereas a second wave of clones that expanded from day 15 to 37 leaned towards CD4+. Only two mild cases were covered in the study, and larger cohorts including severe cases with pre-infection samples were considered necessary.

The cysteine opens and the phenylalanine closes a CDR3 of 13 amino acids. Only the CDR3 DNA is retained, 39 bases long and in frame from the first base. Via the germline V gene, CDR1 is KGHSH and CDR2 LQKENI. V sheds 0 bases and J sheds 6 bases, leaving 6 bases between their ends. TCRdb records Illumina NovaSeq 6000 as the sequencer. TCRalpha and TCRbeta cDNA libraries were built by 5'RACE with constant-segment primers, adding sample barcodes and unique molecular identifiers. Trizol reagent was used to extract RNA from every sample. The libraries were amplified in two PCR steps, and the second step added a second sample barcode and Illumina TruSeq adapters. The libraries were sequenced on an Illumina NovaSeq using 2 x 150 bp paired-end reads. The original pipeline was this. Demultiplexing of reads and collapsing into UMI-guided consensus sequences were performed with migec v1.2.7. Using mixcr v2.1.11, UMI consensuses were aligned to TRA and TRB V and J templates and then assembled into clonotypes. Clonotypes were classified as expanded or contracted when called significant by both edgeR and NoisET, with noise models trained on biological replicates. edgeR calls used a false discovery rate-adjusted p below 0.01 and a log2 fold-change threshold of 1. As an exploratory analysis of dynamics, PCA with hierarchical clustering was applied to max-normalized trajectories of the 1000 most abundant clonotypes. The CD4 or CD8 phenotype of responding clones was assigned using the separately sequenced CD4+ and CD8+ repertoires. In TCRdb, the public reads were trimmed at Q25 with fastp and aligned with MiXCR, with productive beta chains retained. Rows with one shared CDR3 protein collapse into an entry with the most common genes and DNA. TCRdb's processing, not the study's, gives the V and J calls here. Counted in this sample were 550,000 to 700,000 distinct CDR3 sequences; roughly a sixth of them appeared once. 8.1% of the sample rests with the top ten.

This clonotype was detected ten times or more. Which antigen it targets is not known. No much larger clone is present one base from it, and per-base qualities are unavailable. Ficoll-Paque density gradient centrifugation was used to isolate PBMCs. The rearranged chain carries TRBV18 and TRBJ2-4; TRBD1 could be the D gene, as 5 bases match. The sequenced sample was PBMCs or a T cell subset sorted from them (not recorded which). The receptor was isolated from an adult woman who had mild COVID-19 (a few samples of this study predate the infection). The sample titles of this study are shuffled in the database, so cell type and time point are left out; the donor was told from shared clones. This receptor carries the CDR3 CASSPPGANIQYF. The nucleotide sequence reads as follows: TGTGCCAGCTCACCACCAGGGGCAAACATTCAGTACTTC.